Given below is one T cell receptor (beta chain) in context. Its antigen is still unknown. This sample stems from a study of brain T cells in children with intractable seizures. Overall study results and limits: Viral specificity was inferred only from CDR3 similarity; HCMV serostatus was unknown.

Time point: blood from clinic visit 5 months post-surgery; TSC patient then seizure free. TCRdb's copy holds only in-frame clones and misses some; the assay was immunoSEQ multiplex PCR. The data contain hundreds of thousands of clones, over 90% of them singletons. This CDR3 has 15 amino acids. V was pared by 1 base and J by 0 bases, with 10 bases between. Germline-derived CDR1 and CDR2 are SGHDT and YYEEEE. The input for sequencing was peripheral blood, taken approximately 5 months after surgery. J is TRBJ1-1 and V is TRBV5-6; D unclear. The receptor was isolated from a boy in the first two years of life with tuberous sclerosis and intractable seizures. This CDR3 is CASSLSGLMNTEAFF. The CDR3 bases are TGTGCCAGCAGCTTGTCCGGGCTCATGAACACTGAAGCTTTCTTT.